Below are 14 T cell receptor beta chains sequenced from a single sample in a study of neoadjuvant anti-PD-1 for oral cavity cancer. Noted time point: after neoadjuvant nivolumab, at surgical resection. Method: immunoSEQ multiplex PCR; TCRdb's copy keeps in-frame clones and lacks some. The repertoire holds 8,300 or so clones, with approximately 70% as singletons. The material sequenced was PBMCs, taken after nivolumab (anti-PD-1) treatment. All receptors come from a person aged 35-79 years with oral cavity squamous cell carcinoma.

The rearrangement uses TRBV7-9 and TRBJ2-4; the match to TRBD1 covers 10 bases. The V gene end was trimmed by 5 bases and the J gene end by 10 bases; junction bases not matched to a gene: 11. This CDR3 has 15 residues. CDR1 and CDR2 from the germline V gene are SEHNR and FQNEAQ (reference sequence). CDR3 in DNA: TGTGCCAGCAGCCCCGAGACAGGGGGCTCAGGGATTCAGTACTTC. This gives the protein CASSPETGGSGIQYF.

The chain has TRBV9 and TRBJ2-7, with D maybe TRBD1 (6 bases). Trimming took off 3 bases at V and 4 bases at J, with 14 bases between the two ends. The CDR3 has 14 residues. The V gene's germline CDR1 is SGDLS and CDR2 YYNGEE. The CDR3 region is CASSAGTSPYEQYF. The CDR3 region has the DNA TGTGCCAGCAGCGCTGGGACAAGCCCTTACGAGCAGTACTTC.

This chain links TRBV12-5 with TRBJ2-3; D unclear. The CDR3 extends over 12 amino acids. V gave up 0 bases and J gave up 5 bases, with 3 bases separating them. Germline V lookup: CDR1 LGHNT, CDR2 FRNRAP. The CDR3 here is CASGLVLDTQYF. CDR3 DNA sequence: TGTGCTAGTGGTTTGGTACTAGATACGCAGTATTTT.

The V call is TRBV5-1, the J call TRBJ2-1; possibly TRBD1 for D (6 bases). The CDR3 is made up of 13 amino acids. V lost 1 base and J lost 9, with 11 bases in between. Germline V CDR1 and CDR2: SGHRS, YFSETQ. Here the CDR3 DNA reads TGCGCCAGCAGCTTGAGGGGGTCCCCTGAGCAGTTCTTC. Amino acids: CASSLRGSPEQFF.

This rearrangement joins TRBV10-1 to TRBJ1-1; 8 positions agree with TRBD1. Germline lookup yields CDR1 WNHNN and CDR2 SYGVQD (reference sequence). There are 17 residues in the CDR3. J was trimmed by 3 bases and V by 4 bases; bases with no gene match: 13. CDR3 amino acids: CASSGPGQALWDTEAFF. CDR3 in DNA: TGCGCCAGCAGTGGTCCGGGACAGGCACTCTGGGACACTGAAGCTTTCTTT.

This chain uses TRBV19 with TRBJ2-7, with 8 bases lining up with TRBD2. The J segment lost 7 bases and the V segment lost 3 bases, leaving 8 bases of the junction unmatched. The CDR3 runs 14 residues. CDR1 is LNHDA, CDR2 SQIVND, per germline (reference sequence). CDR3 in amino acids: CASSIGGGPGEQYF. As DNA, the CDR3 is TGTGCCAGTAGTATTGGCGGGGGGCCGGGAGAGCAGTACTTC.

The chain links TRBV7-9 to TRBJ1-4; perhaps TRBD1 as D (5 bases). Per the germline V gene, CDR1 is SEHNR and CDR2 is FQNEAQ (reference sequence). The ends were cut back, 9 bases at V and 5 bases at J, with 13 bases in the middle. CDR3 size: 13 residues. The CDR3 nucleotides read TGTGCCAGTGTTGACAGCGGGAATGAAAAACTGTTTTTT. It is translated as CASVDSGNEKLFF.

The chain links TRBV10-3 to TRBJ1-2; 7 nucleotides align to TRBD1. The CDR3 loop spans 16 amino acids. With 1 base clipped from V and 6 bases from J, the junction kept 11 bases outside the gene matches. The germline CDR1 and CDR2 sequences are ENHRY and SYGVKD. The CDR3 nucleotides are TGTGCCATCAGTGAGTTCGGGCAGGGGGAGATCGATGGCTACACCTTC. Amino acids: CAISEFGQGEIDGYTF.

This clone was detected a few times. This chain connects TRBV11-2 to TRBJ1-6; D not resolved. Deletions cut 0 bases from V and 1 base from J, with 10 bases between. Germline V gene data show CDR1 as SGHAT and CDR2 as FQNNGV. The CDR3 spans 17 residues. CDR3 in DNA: TGTGCCAGCAGCTTAGACGGGGTACGATCCTATAATTCACCCCTCCACTTT. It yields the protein CASSLDGVRSYNSPLHF.

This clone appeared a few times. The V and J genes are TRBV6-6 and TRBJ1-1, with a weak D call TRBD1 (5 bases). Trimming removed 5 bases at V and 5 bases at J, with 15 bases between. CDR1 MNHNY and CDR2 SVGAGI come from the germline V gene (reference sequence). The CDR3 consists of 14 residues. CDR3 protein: CASSPIAGRTEAFF. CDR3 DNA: TGTGCCAGCAGTCCCATAGCAGGGAGGACTGAAGCTTTCTTT.

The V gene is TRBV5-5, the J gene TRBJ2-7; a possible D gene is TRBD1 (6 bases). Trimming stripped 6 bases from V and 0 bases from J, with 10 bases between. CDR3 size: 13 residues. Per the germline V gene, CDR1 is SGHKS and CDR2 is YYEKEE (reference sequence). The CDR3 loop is CASNRDNSYEQYF. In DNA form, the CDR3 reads TGTGCCAGCAACCGGGACAACTCCTACGAGCAGTACTTC.

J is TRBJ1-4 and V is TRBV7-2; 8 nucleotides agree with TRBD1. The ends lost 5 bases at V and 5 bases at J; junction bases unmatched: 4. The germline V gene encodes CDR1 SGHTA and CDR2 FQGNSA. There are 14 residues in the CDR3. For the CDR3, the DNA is TGTGCCAGCAGCCGAACAGGGGGGAATGAAAAACTGTTTTTT. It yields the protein CASSRTGGNEKLFF.

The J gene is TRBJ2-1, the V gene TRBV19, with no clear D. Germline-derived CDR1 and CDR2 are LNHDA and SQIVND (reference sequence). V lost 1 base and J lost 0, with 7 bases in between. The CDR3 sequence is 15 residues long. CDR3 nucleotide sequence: TGTGCCAGTAGTATAGTCACGAACTCCTACAATGAGCAGTTCTTC. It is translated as CASSIVTNSYNEQFF.

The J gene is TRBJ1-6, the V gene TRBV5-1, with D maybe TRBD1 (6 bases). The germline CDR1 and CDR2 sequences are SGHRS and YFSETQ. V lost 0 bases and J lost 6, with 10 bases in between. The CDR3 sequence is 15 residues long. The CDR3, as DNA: TGCGCCAGCAGCTTGGTGGAGGGGGGTAATTCACCCCTCCACTTT. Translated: CASSLVEGGNSPLHF.